Listed here is a single T cell receptor beta chain. The data derive from a study of T cell changes during pregnancy in multiple sclerosis. CDR1 SQVTM and CDR2 ANQGSEA come from the germline V gene. CDR3 length: 17 residues. V lost 1 base to trimming and J lost 5 bases; unmatched junction nucleotides: 8. Here immunoSEQ multiplex PCR was the method, and the copy in TCRdb shows in-frame clones only, minus some. The table has 65,000 to 85,000 clones, around 90% seen once. The chain employs TRBV29-1 and TRBJ2-1; 13 bases map to TRBD2. The TCR comes from a female donor with multiple sclerosis, enrolled in a pregnancy study. The sample was peripheral blood, taken after pregnancy. DNA of the CDR3: TGCAGCGTTGAAGGGACTAGCGGGAGTGTGAAGGACAATGAGCAGTTCTTC. The encoded protein is CSVEGTSGSVKDNEQFF.